The TCR beta chain described here comes from a study of T cell changes during pregnancy in multiple sclerosis (dated by TCRdb to the late 2010s). At the level of the whole study: In women with multiple sclerosis, the researchers looked at how the T cell repertoire shifted as pregnancy progressed.

The germline V gene supplies CDR1 MNHEY and CDR2 SVGAGI. V loses 0 bases of germline sequence and J loses 4 bases, and the interval between the two ends is 3 bases. Spanning cysteine to phenylalanine, the CDR3 consists of 12 amino acids. Of all the DNA, just the CDR3 is kept, 36 bases in frame from base 1. Points on this clone: This receptor's antigen is unknown. Base qualities are not recorded, but no much larger clone differs from it by a single base. Other nucleotide sequences from this sample produce the same CDR3.

Library preparation employed the immunoSEQ multiplex PCR assay. TCRdb retrieved this table from immuneACCESS and kept in-frame rearrangements only. Not all clones are present; in checked studies, unresolved V genes account for under half, and no reason is known for the remainder. Across this sample there are roughly 48,000 clones, with 80% to 95% seen only once. More than 0.7% of the sample lies in the top ten. This material consisted of CD4+ T cells from peripheral blood mononuclear cells, taken in the second trimester of pregnancy. The V gene is TRBV6-5 and the J gene is TRBJ2-5, with no reliable assignment of the D segment. This TCR derives from a female donor in good health, enrolled as a control in a pregnancy study. The encoded CDR3 is CASSYSRETQYF. The DNA reads TGTGCCAGCAGTTACTCGAGAGAGACCCAGTACTTC.